These 14 T cell receptor beta chains were sequenced from one sample in a study of shared clonotypes between healthy human individuals (TCRdb year 2020). The method behind the library was the immunoSEQ multiplex PCR assay. TCRdb provides this immuneACCESS table in a form limited to in-frame rearrangements. Some clones are lacking; in checked studies, under half of them reflect an unresolved V gene, and why the rest are absent is not known. Within this sample are about 2,500,000 clones, with approximately 94% of them counted one time only. Over 0.12% of the sample comes from the top ten. The sequenced sample consisted of naive CD4+ T cells sorted from blood. This specimen's cell subset or site label, interpreted: CD45RA+ positively selected. The receptors here all came from a man between 18 and 29 years old in good health.

V usage is TRBV7-2 and J usage is TRBJ2-1; 7 bases match TRBD2. Unmatched junction bases numbered 8, after V lost 3 bases and J lost 9 bases. CDR3 length: 14 amino acids. The V gene's germline CDR1 is SGHTA and CDR2 FQGNSA. CDR3 nucleotide sequence: TGTGCCAGCAGCTTCCGGGACTGGGGGGGTGAGCAGTTCTTC. It translates to CASSFRDWGGEQFF.

As for this clone: The junction and the germline gene differ at one end; a read error may be behind it. The rearrangement uses TRBV7-7 and TRBJ2-7; 10 bases map to TRBD1. The CDR3 extends over 16 amino acids. Per the germline V gene, CDR1 is SSHAT and CDR2 is FNYEAQ (reference sequence). CDR3: CASSPRGQGFSGEQYF. In nucleotides, the CDR3 is TGTGCTAGCAGCCCAAGGGGACAGGGGTTCTCGGGCGAGCAGTACTTC.

J is TRBJ2-5 and V is TRBV9; 9 bases align to TRBD2. Germline trimming cut 0 bases from V and 5 bases from J; bases unmatched to any gene: 11. The CDR3 is 17 amino acids. Germline-derived CDR1 and CDR2 are SGDLS and YYNGEE. This CDR3 is CASSVGLSGGLGETQYF. CDR3 coding DNA: TGTGCCAGCAGCGTAGGTTTGAGCGGGGGGTTAGGGGAGACCCAGTACTTC.

With regard to this clone: Other DNA variants within this sample encode the same CDR3. The rearrangement uses TRBV5-1 and TRBJ2-1; no reliable D call. Trimming stripped 1 base from V and 0 bases from J, with 2 bases between. The CDR3 extends over 13 amino acids. Looked up from germline, CDR1 is SGHRS and CDR2 is YFSETQ. The CDR3 loop reads CASSLSSYNEQFF. CDR3 bases: TGCGCCAGCAGCTTGAGCTCCTACAATGAGCAGTTCTTC.

This clone was counted only a few times. This chain connects TRBV20-1 to TRBJ2-3, with D maybe TRBD1 (6 bases). CDR1 and CDR2 from the germline V gene are DFQATT and SNEGSKA (reference sequence). The CDR3 runs to 11 residues. V was pared by 4 bases and J by 6 bases, with 8 bases between. CDR3 region: CSAKRGDTQYF. The CDR3 DNA reads TGCAGTGCTAAAAGGGGGGATACGCAGTATTTT.

This chain joins TRBV7-9 and TRBJ2-3; no clear D. Germline CDR1 and CDR2: SEHNR and FQNEAQ (reference sequence). CDR3 length: 13 amino acids. Between the trimmed V and J ends, which lost 5 bases and 4 bases, there was a span of 10 bases. In DNA form, the CDR3 reads TGTGCCAGCAGCCCTAGTGTCGCAGATACGCAGTATTTT. Amino acids: CASSPSVADTQYF.

The chain uses TRBV27 and TRBJ1-3, with D possibly being TRBD1 (5 bases). CDR1 MNHEY and CDR2 SMNVEV come from the germline V gene (reference sequence). V gave up 4 bases and J gave up 0 bases, with 10 bases separating them. CDR3 length: 15 amino acids. In DNA, the CDR3 is TGTGCCAGCAGTTCACCGGGGGGCTCTGGAAACACCATATATTTT. Translating gives CASSSPGGSGNTIYF.

As regards this clone: Other DNA sequences in this specimen translate into the identical CDR3. The chain recombines TRBV5-1 with TRBJ2-1; 7 nucleotides align to TRBD2. V dropped 0 bases and J dropped 4; count of bases not matched to a gene: 4. This CDR3 comprises 15 residues. Per germline, CDR1 SGHRS and CDR2 YFSETQ. CDR3 in DNA: TGCGCCAGCAGCTTGGGTAGCGGGCCTTACAATGAGCAGTTCTTC. Its protein product is CASSLGSGPYNEQFF.

The chain joins TRBV7-9 to TRBJ2-3, with 12 bases identical to TRBD2. With V trimmed by 3 bases and J by 2 bases, 12 bases remained unmatched. This CDR3 is built from 19 residues. Per germline, CDR1 SEHNR and CDR2 FQNEAQ (reference sequence). The CDR3 here is CASSLPLAGGLTATDTQYF. CDR3 in DNA: TGTGCCAGCAGCTTGCCGCTAGCGGGGGGGCTAACGGCCACAGATACGCAGTATTTT.

V gene TRBV6-5 combines with J gene TRBJ1-4; maybe TRBD1 (6 bases). CDR1 is MNHEY, CDR2 SVGAGI, per germline. The ends were cut back, 6 bases at V and 6 bases at J, with 11 bases in the middle. This CDR3 spans 13 amino acids. The CDR3 loop is CASSRTVYEKLFF. The CDR3 DNA follows: TGTGCCAGCAGCCGGACAGTCTATGAAAAACTGTTTTTT.

The genes are TRBV11-1 and TRBJ1-4; no reliable D call. V lost 0 bases, J lost 8 bases, and 7 bases lay in between. The CDR3 length is 13 residues. Germline CDR1 SGHAT, CDR2 FQDESV (reference sequence). DNA of the CDR3: TGTGCCAGCAGCTTAGCGCTGCAGGAAAAACTGTTTTTT. Translation: CASSLALQEKLFF.

The chain links TRBV21-1 to TRBJ2-1; the DNA was not compared with TRBD2, the D call given in the table. TRBV21-1 is a pseudogene segment. The CDR3 extends over 15 amino acids. CDR3 region: CPYYEELRKFNEQFF. CDR3 DNA sequence: TGTCCCTATTACGAGGAACTACGGAAGTTCAATGAGCAGTTCTTC.

This chain uses TRBV7-9 with TRBJ2-2, with 12 bases matching TRBD2. The CDR3 is 15 amino acids. J lost 4 bases, V lost 5 bases, and 2 bases had no gene match. Germline CDR1 is SEHNR and CDR2 is FQNEAQ (reference sequence). This CDR3 is CASSPGLAGTGELFF. DNA for the CDR3: TGTGCCAGCAGCCCGGGACTAGCGGGCACCGGGGAGCTGTTTTTT. Using reference TRBV7-9 and TRBJ2-2 for the parts outside the CDR3, the full variable domain is DTGVSQNPRHKITKRGQNVTFRCDPISEHNRLYWYRQTLGQGPEFLTYFQNEAQLEKSRLLSDRFSAERPKGSFSTLEIQRTEQGDSAMYLCASSPGLAGTGELFFGEGSRLTVL.

J is TRBJ1-6 and V is TRBV6-4; 12 bases are shared with TRBD1. J was trimmed by 10 bases and V by 0 bases; bases with no gene match: 4. The CDR3 covers 16 residues. CDR1 is MRHNA, CDR2 SNTAGT, per germline. CDR3 in amino acids: CASSDSGQGATSPLHF. In nucleotides, the CDR3 is TGTGCCAGCAGTGACTCGGGACAGGGGGCCACCTCACCCCTCCACTTT.